These T cell receptor beta chains were read from a single sample in a study of T cell responses to AZD1222 COVID-19 vaccine. Assay: immunoSEQ multiplex PCR; the TCRdb copy retains only in-frame clones and omits some. The table has some 130,000 clones, around nine tenths seen once. Sequencing was performed on peripheral blood, taken on day 0 of AZD1222 vaccination. The receptors shown here come from an adult in good health. Each CDR3 is given with its conserved first and last residue. A D gene is named only where the DNA matches it firmly. Clone size appears in some rows only: once, few, many, or a class for an expanded clone.

abundance: once
v_gene: TRBV7-9
j_gene: TRBJ1-1
d_gene: NA
CDR3nt: TGTGCCAGCAGCTTAGTAGGGAGAGCTTTCTTT
CDR3aa: CASSLVGRAFF

abundance: medium-sized
v_gene: TRBV5-1
j_gene: TRBJ1-1
d_gene: TRBD1
CDR3nt: TGCGCCAGCAGCCTAACGACAGGGGTGGGCACTGAAGCTTTCTTT
CDR3aa: CASSLTTGVGTEAFF

abundance: NA
v_gene: TRBV7-9
j_gene: TRBJ1-1
d_gene: NA
CDR3nt: TGTGCCAGCAGCGAAGCGGGATGGACGTCCGAGAACACTGAAGCTTTCTTT
CDR3aa: CASSEAGWTSENTEAFF

abundance: NA
v_gene: TRBV7-3
j_gene: TRBJ2-1
d_gene: TRBD2
CDR3nt: TGTGCCAGCAGCCCCTGGGCCGGGACTAGCGGGAGCTCCTACAATGAGCAGTTCTTC
CDR3aa: CASSPWAGTSGSSYNEQFF

abundance: NA
v_gene: TRBV6-4
j_gene: TRBJ2-1
d_gene: TRBD2
CDR3nt: TGTGCCAGCAGTGACGAGACTAGCGGGAGTTATTCCTACAATGAGCAGTTCTTC
CDR3aa: CASSDETSGSYSYNEQFF

abundance: NA
v_gene: TRBV27
j_gene: TRBJ1-1
d_gene: NA
CDR3nt: TGTGCCAGCAGCGCTGGCAGGTCGGGGGACACTGAAGCTTTCTTT
CDR3aa: CASSAGRSGDTEAFF

abundance: few
v_gene: TRBV6-2/TRBV6-3
j_gene: TRBJ1-2
d_gene: TRBD1
CDR3nt: TGTGCCAGCAGTTCAACAGGGGGCGCAGACGGCTACACCTTC
CDR3aa: CASSSTGGADGYTF

abundance: NA
v_gene: TRBV4-1
j_gene: TRBJ2-4
d_gene: TRBD2
CDR3nt: TGCGCCAGCAGCCAAGGGGGTGGACTAGCGGTAGCCAAAAACATTCAGTACTTC
CDR3aa: CASSQGGGLAVAKNIQYF

abundance: few
v_gene: TRBV25-1
j_gene: TRBJ1-1
d_gene: NA
CDR3nt: TGTGCCAGCAGTGAAGGGATGGGAGCTTTCTTT
CDR3aa: CASSEGMGAFF

abundance: NA
v_gene: TRBV7-3
j_gene: TRBJ1-1
d_gene: NA
CDR3nt: TGTGCCAGCAGCTTAGTTCCGAACACTGAAGCTTTCTTT
CDR3aa: CASSLVPNTEAFF

abundance: NA
v_gene: TRBV29-1
j_gene: TRBJ2-3
d_gene: NA
CDR3nt: TGCAGCGTTCAGGGGTCGGTCACAGATACGCAGTATTTT
CDR3aa: CSVQGSVTDTQYF

abundance: NA
v_gene: TRBV4-3
j_gene: TRBJ2-1
d_gene: TRBD2
CDR3nt: TGCGCCAGCAGCCAACTTAGAACCCGGAGCGGGAGCTCCTACAATGAGCAGTTCTTC
CDR3aa: CASSQLRTRSGSSYNEQFF

abundance: NA
v_gene: TRBV9
j_gene: TRBJ2-3
d_gene: TRBD2
CDR3nt: TGTGCCAGCAGACCCATTGGACTAGCGGGGGGAGGCACGCAGTATTTT
CDR3aa: CASRPIGLAGGGTQYF

abundance: NA
v_gene: TRBV5-1
j_gene: TRBJ2-1
d_gene: NA
CDR3nt: TGCGCCAGCAGCTTGCCCAGGGACGGCAATGAGCAGTTCTTC
CDR3aa: CASSLPRDGNEQFF

abundance: once
v_gene: TRBV3-1/TRBV3-2
j_gene: TRBJ2-3
d_gene: NA
CDR3nt: TGTGCCAGCAGCCAAAATTTACCGGGGGCCACAGATACGCAGTATTTT
CDR3aa: CASSQNLPGATDTQYF

abundance: NA
v_gene: TRBV6-1
j_gene: TRBJ1-5
d_gene: NA
CDR3nt: TGTGCCAGCAGTGATATGGACGGTAGCAATCAGCCCCAGCATTTT
CDR3aa: CASSDMDGSNQPQHF

abundance: NA
v_gene: TRBV4-2
j_gene: TRBJ2-1
d_gene: NA
CDR3nt: TGTGCCAGCAGCCAGGCGGAGGGGGCGGAATACAATGAGCAGTTCTTC
CDR3aa: CASSQAEGAEYNEQFF

abundance: NA
v_gene: TRBV10-1
j_gene: TRBJ1-5
d_gene: NA
CDR3nt: TGCGTTAAGGGGAGCAGCAATCAGCCCCAGCATTTT
CDR3aa: CVKGSSNQPQHF

abundance: NA
v_gene: TRBV28
j_gene: TRBJ1-2
d_gene: TRBD1
CDR3nt: TGTGCCAGCAGCCCGATACTCCCCGGGACAGGGTACGGCTACACCTTC
CDR3aa: CASSPILPGTGYGYTF

abundance: NA
v_gene: TRBV5-1
j_gene: TRBJ1-1
d_gene: NA
CDR3nt: TGCGCCAGCAGCCGACAGATGAACACTGAAGCTTTCTTT
CDR3aa: CASSRQMNTEAFF

abundance: NA
v_gene: TRBV14
j_gene: TRBJ2-1
d_gene: TRBD2
CDR3nt: TGTGCCAGCAGCCAACGCCCGGGTGGCGGGAGGGCCGAAAACAATGAGCAGTTCTTC
CDR3aa: CASSQRPGGGRAENNEQFF

abundance: NA
v_gene: TRBV30
j_gene: TRBJ2-2
d_gene: NA
CDR3nt: TGTGCCTGGGAGGACGGACCGAACACCGGGGAGCTGTTTTTT
CDR3aa: CAWEDGPNTGELFF

abundance: NA
v_gene: TRBV6-6
j_gene: TRBJ1-4
d_gene: NA
CDR3nt: TGTGCCAGCAGCCCCGGGGGGACACAGAAAAAACTGTTTTTT
CDR3aa: CASSPGGTQKKLFF

abundance: NA
v_gene: TRBV7-2
j_gene: TRBJ2-2
d_gene: NA
CDR3nt: TGTGCCAGCAGCTCCCAGCCCGGGACCGGGGAGCTGTTTTTT
CDR3aa: CASSSQPGTGELFF

abundance: NA
v_gene: TRBV5-1
j_gene: TRBJ2-7
d_gene: TRBD2
CDR3nt: TGCGCCAGCAGACGGGACTACGCCTACGAGCAGTACTTC
CDR3aa: CASRRDYAYEQYF

abundance: once
v_gene: TRBV7-2
j_gene: TRBJ1-2
d_gene: NA
CDR3nt: TGTGCCAGCAGCCCCCCCGAACAATTTTATGGCTACACCTTC
CDR3aa: CASSPPEQFYGYTF

abundance: NA
v_gene: TRBV6-2/TRBV6-3
j_gene: TRBJ2-4
d_gene: NA
CDR3nt: TGTGCCAGCAGCCGAGGGGGGGCCTTCACCTATGGGTACTTC
CDR3aa: CASSRGGAFTYGYF

abundance: NA
v_gene: TRBV11-2
j_gene: TRBJ1-3
d_gene: NA
CDR3nt: TGTGCCAGCAGCCCAACTGGGGGGTCTGGAAACACCATATATTTT
CDR3aa: CASSPTGGSGNTIYF

abundance: NA
v_gene: TRBV6-6
j_gene: TRBJ2-7
d_gene: NA
CDR3nt: TGTGCCAGCAGTTCCCAGTACGAGCAGTACTTC
CDR3aa: CASSSQYEQYF

abundance: NA
v_gene: TRBV27
j_gene: TRBJ1-4
d_gene: NA
CDR3nt: TGTGCCAGCATGAAAGGGCGGGAGCATGAAAAACTGTTTTTT
CDR3aa: CASMKGREHEKLFF

abundance: NA
v_gene: TRBV5-1
j_gene: TRBJ1-1
d_gene: NA
CDR3nt: TGCGCCAGCAGCTTGTCCCACATGGGGACTGAAGCTTTCTTT
CDR3aa: CASSLSHMGTEAFF

abundance: few
v_gene: TRBV6-2/TRBV6-3
j_gene: TRBJ2-2
d_gene: TRBD2
CDR3nt: TGTGCCAGCAGTGGCGGGGGTTACCGGGAGCTGTTTTTT
CDR3aa: CASSGGGYRELFF

abundance: NA
v_gene: TRBV11-2
j_gene: TRBJ2-7
d_gene: NA
CDR3nt: TGTGCCAGCAGCGAGCAGGCATGGGGCAGGGATCCCTACGAGCAGTACTTC
CDR3aa: CASSEQAWGRDPYEQYF

abundance: once
v_gene: TRBV4-1
j_gene: TRBJ1-5
d_gene: NA
CDR3nt: TGCGCCAGCAGCCAAGTTCGAAGGGTTAGCAATCAGCCCCAGCATTTT
CDR3aa: CASSQVRRVSNQPQHF

abundance: NA
v_gene: TRBV28
j_gene: TRBJ1-5
d_gene: NA
CDR3nt: TGTGCCAGCAGTCCGCCAGCCTCGCGCAGCGCCAATCAGCCCCAGCATTTT
CDR3aa: CASSPPASRSANQPQHF

abundance: once
v_gene: TRBV6-2/TRBV6-3
j_gene: TRBJ2-7
d_gene: TRBD2
CDR3nt: TGTGCCAGCAGTCCGCTTAGCGGGATTTCCTACGAGCAGTACTTC
CDR3aa: CASSPLSGISYEQYF

abundance: NA
v_gene: TRBV7-2
j_gene: TRBJ2-7
d_gene: TRBD2
CDR3nt: TGTGCCAGCAGCTTAAGAAGGCTAGCGGGAGTCAACGAGCAGTACTTC
CDR3aa: CASSLRRLAGVNEQYF

abundance: once
v_gene: TRBV6-5
j_gene: TRBJ2-3
d_gene: NA
CDR3nt: TGTGCCAGCAGTTATAGGGGAACTAGCACAGATACGCAGTATTTT
CDR3aa: CASSYRGTSTDTQYF

abundance: NA
v_gene: TRBV10-3
j_gene: TRBJ1-1
d_gene: TRBD1
CDR3nt: TGTGCCATCAGCGATCCGCGACAGGGGTTTTTCGGGAACACTGAAGCTTTCTTT
CDR3aa: CAISDPRQGFFGNTEAFF

abundance: NA
v_gene: TRBV9
j_gene: TRBJ2-7
d_gene: NA
CDR3nt: TGTGCCAGCAGCGTAGGTTGGGGGGCTGAAGAGCAGTACTTC
CDR3aa: CASSVGWGAEEQYF

abundance: many
v_gene: TRBV4-2
j_gene: TRBJ2-1
d_gene: TRBD2
CDR3nt: TGTGCCAGCAGCCAATCGGGAACTAGCGGTTACAATGAGCAGTTCTTC
CDR3aa: CASSQSGTSGYNEQFF

abundance: NA
v_gene: TRBV7-3
j_gene: TRBJ2-7
d_gene: TRBD2
CDR3nt: TGTGCCAGCAGCTTAGAGGCTAGCGGAAACTACGAGCAGTACTTC
CDR3aa: CASSLEASGNYEQYF

abundance: NA
v_gene: TRBV5-1
j_gene: TRBJ2-1
d_gene: TRBD2
CDR3nt: TGCGCCAGCAGCCTTGGGACTAGCGGCTACAATGAGCAGTTCTTC
CDR3aa: CASSLGTSGYNEQFF

abundance: NA
v_gene: TRBV5-1
j_gene: TRBJ2-3
d_gene: NA
CDR3nt: TGCGCCAGCAGCTTGGGTCCCACAGATACGCAGTATTTT
CDR3aa: CASSLGPTDTQYF

abundance: NA
v_gene: TRBV4-1
j_gene: TRBJ1-2
d_gene: TRBD1
CDR3nt: TGCGCCAGCAGCCAGCCCGGGACAGGGGCCGGCTACACCTTC
CDR3aa: CASSQPGTGAGYTF

abundance: NA
v_gene: TRBV2
j_gene: TRBJ1-6
d_gene: NA
CDR3nt: TGTGCCAGCAGTCTCAGTCAAAACAATTCACCCCTCCACTTT
CDR3aa: CASSLSQNNSPLHF

abundance: NA
v_gene: TRBV29-1
j_gene: TRBJ1-2
d_gene: NA
CDR3nt: TGCAGCGTTGAAAGGGGGAGCTATGGCTACACCTTC
CDR3aa: CSVERGSYGYTF

abundance: NA
v_gene: TRBV6-4
j_gene: TRBJ2-3
d_gene: NA
CDR3nt: TGTGCCAGCAGTGACGTTAGTTCCGCAGATACGCAGTATTTT
CDR3aa: CASSDVSSADTQYF

abundance: NA
v_gene: TRBV5-6
j_gene: TRBJ2-1
d_gene: TRBD2
CDR3nt: TGTGCCAGCAGCTTGGTTACTAGCGGGAAAGTCTACAATGAGCAGTTCTTC
CDR3aa: CASSLVTSGKVYNEQFF

abundance: NA
v_gene: TRBV19
j_gene: TRBJ2-5
d_gene: NA
CDR3nt: TGTGCCAGTAGCCGGATACCCCGTGGGGAGACCCAGTACTTC
CDR3aa: CASSRIPRGETQYF

abundance: NA
v_gene: TRBV19
j_gene: TRBJ1-4
d_gene: TRBD1
CDR3nt: TGTGCCAGTGGGACAGGGGGCCTTGAAAAACTGTTTTTT
CDR3aa: CASGTGGLEKLFF

abundance: NA
v_gene: TRBV6-2/TRBV6-3
j_gene: TRBJ2-3
d_gene: NA
CDR3nt: TGTGCCAGCAGTTACGGAAGACTAGACACAGATACGCAGTATTTT
CDR3aa: CASSYGRLDTDTQYF

abundance: NA
v_gene: TRBV5-6
j_gene: TRBJ2-7
d_gene: NA
CDR3nt: TGTGCCAGCAGCTTGGGGACTTCCGAGCAGTACTTC
CDR3aa: CASSLGTSEQYF

abundance: NA
v_gene: TRBV6-2/TRBV6-3
j_gene: TRBJ1-2
d_gene: NA
CDR3nt: TGTGCCAGCAGTTGGGGGAGAGGCTACACCTTC
CDR3aa: CASSWGRGYTF

abundance: NA
v_gene: TRBV11-1
j_gene: TRBJ1-4
d_gene: NA
CDR3nt: TGTGCCAGCAGCTCGACAGTAGAGGACGAAAAACTGTTTTTT
CDR3aa: CASSSTVEDEKLFF